These T cell receptor beta chains were read from a single sample in a study of T cell repertoires in cytomegalovirus infection. In TCRdb, the reads were re-called with MiXCR into one record per CDR3 protein. The table records under 300,000 distinct CDR3 sequences, about 15% of them present only once. Sequenced: CD8+ T cells from PBMCs. These receptors originate from a human donor in good health (CMV status not recorded). Some clones in this sample may be carry-over from other donors' samples. CDR3s include the opening cysteine and the closing phenylalanine or tryptophan. Each record gives: CDR3 length, clone size, V gene, J gene, D gene, CDR3 protein, CDR3 DNA. The D gene is left open where the match is weak. Size is stated for part of the rows, as once, few or many counts, or as a class when the clone is expanded.

length: 10; size: few; V: TRBV19; J: TRBJ1-1; D: .; CDR3: CASAGTEAFF; DNA: TGTGCCAGTGCCGGGACAGAAGCTTTCTTT
length: 16; size: .; V: TRBV7-9; J: TRBJ2-1; D: .; CDR3: CASSSGRRGFVDEQFF; DNA: TGTGCCAGCAGCTCTGGTAGGAGGGGTTTTGTCGATGAGCAGTTCTTC
length: 15; size: many; V: TRBV28; J: TRBJ2-3; D: .; CDR3: CASSLLGSYTDTQYF; DNA: TGTGCCAGCAGTTTATTGGGTTCCTACACAGATACGCAGTATTTT
length: 12; size: .; V: TRBV7-9; J: TRBJ1-1; D: .; CDR3: CASSHMTEGAFF; DNA: TGTGCCAGCAGCCACATGACGGAGGGAGCTTTCTTT
length: 12; size: few; V: TRBV7-9; J: TRBJ2-7; D: .; CDR3: CASNGPTGEQYF; DNA: TGTGCCAGCAACGGGCCGACGGGCGAGCAGTACTTC
length: 15; size: many; V: TRBV19; J: TRBJ1-1; D: .; CDR3: CASSTWGTANTEAFF; DNA: TGTGCCAGTAGTACTTGGGGGACGGCGAACACTGAAGCTTTCTTT
length: 17; size: .; V: TRBV7-6; J: TRBJ2-3; D: TRBD2; CDR3: CASSLARLAGSSDTLYF; DNA: TGTGCCAGCAGCTTAGCGAGGCTAGCGGGATCGTCGGATACGCTGTATTTT
length: 17; size: many; V: TRBV5-6; J: TRBJ2-3; D: TRBD1; CDR3: CASSLRWGDRGTDTQYF; DNA: TGTGCCAGCAGCTTGAGATGGGGGGACAGGGGCACAGATACGCAGTATTTT
length: 17; size: many; V: TRBV7-8; J: TRBJ2-5; D: TRBD2; CDR3: CASSHFLAGGLKETQYF; DNA: TGTGCCAGCAGCCACTTCCTAGCGGGGGGGCTAAAGGAGACCCAGTACTTC
length: 14; size: many; V: TRBV6-2/TRBV6-3; J: TRBJ2-7; D: .; CDR3: CASNEGAESYEQYF; DNA: TGTGCCAGCAATGAAGGGGCTGAATCCTACGAGCAGTACTTC